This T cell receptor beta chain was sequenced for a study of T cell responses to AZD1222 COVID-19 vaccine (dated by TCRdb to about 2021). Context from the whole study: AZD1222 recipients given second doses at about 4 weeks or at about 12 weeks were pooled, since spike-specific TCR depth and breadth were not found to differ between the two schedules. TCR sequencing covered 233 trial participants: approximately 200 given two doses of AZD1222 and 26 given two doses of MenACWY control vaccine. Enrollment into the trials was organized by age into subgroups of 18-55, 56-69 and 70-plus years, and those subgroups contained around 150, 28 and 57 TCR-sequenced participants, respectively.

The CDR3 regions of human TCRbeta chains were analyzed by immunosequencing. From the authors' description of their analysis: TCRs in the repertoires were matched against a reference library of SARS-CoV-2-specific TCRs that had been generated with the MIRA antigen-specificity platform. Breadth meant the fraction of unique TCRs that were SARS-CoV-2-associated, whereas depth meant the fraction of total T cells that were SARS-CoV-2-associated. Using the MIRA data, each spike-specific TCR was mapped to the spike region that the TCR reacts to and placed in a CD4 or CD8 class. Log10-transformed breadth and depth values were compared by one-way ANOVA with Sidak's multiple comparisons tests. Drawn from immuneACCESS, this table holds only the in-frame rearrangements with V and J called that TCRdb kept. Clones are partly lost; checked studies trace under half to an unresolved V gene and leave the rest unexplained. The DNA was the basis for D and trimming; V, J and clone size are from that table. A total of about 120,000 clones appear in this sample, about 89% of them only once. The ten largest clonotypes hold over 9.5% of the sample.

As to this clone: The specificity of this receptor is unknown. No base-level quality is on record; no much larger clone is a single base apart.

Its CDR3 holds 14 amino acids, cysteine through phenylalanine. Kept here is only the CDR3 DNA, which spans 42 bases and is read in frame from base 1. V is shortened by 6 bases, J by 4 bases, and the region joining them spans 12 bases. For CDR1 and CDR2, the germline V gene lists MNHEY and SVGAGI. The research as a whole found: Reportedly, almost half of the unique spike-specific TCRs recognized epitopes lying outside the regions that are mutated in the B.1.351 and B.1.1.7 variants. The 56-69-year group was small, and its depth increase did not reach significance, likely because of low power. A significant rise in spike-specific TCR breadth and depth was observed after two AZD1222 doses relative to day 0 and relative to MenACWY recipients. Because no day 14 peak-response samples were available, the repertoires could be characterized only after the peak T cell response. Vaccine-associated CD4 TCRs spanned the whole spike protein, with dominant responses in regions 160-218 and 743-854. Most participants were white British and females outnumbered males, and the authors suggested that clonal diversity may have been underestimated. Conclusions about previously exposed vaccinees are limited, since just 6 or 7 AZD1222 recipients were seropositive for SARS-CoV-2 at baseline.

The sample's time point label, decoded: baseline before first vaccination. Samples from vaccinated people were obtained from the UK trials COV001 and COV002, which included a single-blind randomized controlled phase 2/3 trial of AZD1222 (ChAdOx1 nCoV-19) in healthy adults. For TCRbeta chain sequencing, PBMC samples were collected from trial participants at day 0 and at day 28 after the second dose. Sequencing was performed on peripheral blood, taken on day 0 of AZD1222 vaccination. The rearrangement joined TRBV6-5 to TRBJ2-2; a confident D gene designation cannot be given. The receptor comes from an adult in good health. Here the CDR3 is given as CASRLDYSTGELFF. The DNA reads TGTGCCAGCAGGCTGGATTATTCCACCGGGGAGCTGTTTTTT.